This is a list of T cell receptor beta chains from one sample in a study of cytomegalovirus exposure and HLA in healthy donors. The repertoire was sequenced with immunoSEQ multiplex PCR; TCRdb's copy has only in-frame clones and lacks some. In the table there are approximately 130,000 clones, about 64% of which are singletons. The sequenced material came from PBMCs. The receptors here all came from a woman aged 40-49 years in good health and CMV-seronegative. Each CDR3 is given with its conserved first and last residue. A D gene is named only where the DNA matches it firmly. Expanded clones get a size class; other rows say once, few or many, or leave the size out.

len: 18; abundance: -; v_gene: TRBV27; d_gene: TRBD1; j_gene: TRBJ2-7; CDR3aa: CASSVIPPRTGLSYEQYF; CDR3nt: TGTGCCAGCAGTGTCATACCCCCCAGGACAGGGCTCTCCTACGAGCAGTACTTC
len: 14; abundance: -; v_gene: TRBV28; d_gene: -; j_gene: TRBJ1-1; CDR3aa: CASTLPQQNTEAFF; CDR3nt: TGTGCCAGCACCCTGCCGCAACAGAACACTGAAGCTTTCTTT
len: 14; abundance: -; v_gene: TRBV15; d_gene: -; j_gene: TRBJ2-5; CDR3aa: CATGADRYQETQYF; CDR3nt: TGTGCCACCGGAGCAGACCGGTACCAAGAGACCCAGTACTTC
len: 15; abundance: -; v_gene: TRBV25-1; d_gene: TRBD1; j_gene: TRBJ2-3; CDR3aa: CASSPGQGVTDTQYF; CDR3nt: TGTGCCAGCAGTCCCGGACAGGGGGTCACAGATACGCAGTATTTT
len: 16; abundance: few; v_gene: TRBV19; d_gene: TRBD1; j_gene: TRBJ1-5; CDR3aa: CASSTRDSLLYQPQHF; CDR3nt: TGTGCCAGTAGTACCAGGGACAGCCTCCTTTATCAGCCCCAGCATTTT
len: 17; abundance: -; v_gene: TRBV10-1; d_gene: TRBD1; j_gene: TRBJ2-5; CDR3aa: CASSASGTGGLGETQYF; CDR3nt: TGCGCCAGCAGCGCCTCCGGGACAGGGGGCTTGGGAGAGACCCAGTACTTC
len: 16; abundance: few; v_gene: TRBV21-1; d_gene: -; j_gene: TRBJ1-4; CDR3aa: CAPRRGTATTNEKLFF; CDR3nt: TGTGCTCCTCGAAGGGGGACGGCTACAACTAATGAAAAACTGTTTTTT
len: 14; abundance: -; v_gene: TRBV29-1; d_gene: TRBD1; j_gene: TRBJ2-3; CDR3aa: CSDQQDRGTDTQYF; CDR3nt: TGCAGCGACCAACAGGACAGGGGAACAGATACGCAGTATTTT
len: 16; abundance: once; v_gene: TRBV9; d_gene: TRBD2; j_gene: TRBJ2-1; CDR3aa: CASSVAASGARGEQFF; CDR3nt: TGTGCCAGCAGCGTAGCGGCTAGCGGGGCCCGGGGTGAGCAGTTCTTC
len: 13; abundance: -; v_gene: TRBV7-2; d_gene: TRBD1; j_gene: TRBJ1-4; CDR3aa: CASSLGQGEKLFF; CDR3nt: TGTGCCAGCAGCTTAGGACAGGGTGAAAAACTGTTTTTT
len: 14; abundance: -; v_gene: TRBV7-2; d_gene: -; j_gene: TRBJ1-3; CDR3aa: CASSFQGAGNTIYF; CDR3nt: TGTGCCAGCAGCTTCCAGGGCGCCGGAAACACCATATATTTT
len: 16; abundance: once; v_gene: TRBV18; d_gene: -; j_gene: TRBJ2-2; CDR3aa: CASSEQGLANTGELFF; CDR3nt: TGTGCCAGCTCCGAACAGGGCCTCGCGAACACCGGGGAGCTGTTTTTT
len: 14; abundance: -; v_gene: TRBV7-2; d_gene: -; j_gene: TRBJ1-2; CDR3aa: CASSPWDFQDGYTF; CDR3nt: TGTGCTAGCAGCCCCTGGGACTTCCAAGATGGCTACACCTTC
len: 16; abundance: -; v_gene: TRBV15; d_gene: -; j_gene: TRBJ1-6; CDR3aa: CATSRPQGTYNSPLHF; CDR3nt: TGTGCCACCAGCAGACCACAGGGAACCTATAATTCACCCCTCCACTTT
len: 16; abundance: few; v_gene: TRBV2; d_gene: -; j_gene: TRBJ1-1; CDR3aa: CASSEALGSGNTEAFF; CDR3nt: TGTGCCAGCAGTGAAGCGCTGGGTTCAGGGAACACTGAAGCTTTCTTT
len: 13; abundance: -; v_gene: TRBV6-6; d_gene: -; j_gene: TRBJ1-5; CDR3aa: CASSYARAQPQHF; CDR3nt: TGTGCCAGCAGTTACGCCAGGGCCCAGCCCCAGCATTTT
len: 13; abundance: -; v_gene: TRBV6-6; d_gene: TRBD1; j_gene: TRBJ2-2; CDR3aa: CASRQTGGGELFF; CDR3nt: TGTGCCAGCAGGCAGACAGGGGGCGGGGAGCTGTTTTTT
len: 13; abundance: -; v_gene: TRBV6-1; d_gene: -; j_gene: TRBJ1-1; CDR3aa: CASSGDAGLKAFF; CDR3nt: TGTGCCAGCAGTGGTGATGCGGGGTTGAAAGCTTTCTTT
len: 14; abundance: -; v_gene: TRBV14; d_gene: TRBD1; j_gene: TRBJ2-5; CDR3aa: CASSPRTGKETQYF; CDR3nt: TGTGCCAGCAGCCCCCGGACAGGGAAAGAGACCCAGTACTTC
len: 13; abundance: -; v_gene: TRBV6-5; d_gene: TRBD1; j_gene: TRBJ1-2; CDR3aa: CASSGGQGNGYTF; CDR3nt: TGTGCCAGCAGTGGTGGACAGGGCAATGGCTACACCTTC
len: 15; abundance: -; v_gene: TRBV6-5; d_gene: TRBD2; j_gene: TRBJ2-2; CDR3aa: CASTRRGGRTGELFF; CDR3nt: TGTGCCAGCACGAGGCGGGGGGGCAGGACCGGGGAGCTGTTTTTT
len: 14; abundance: few; v_gene: TRBV5-1; d_gene: -; j_gene: TRBJ2-3; CDR3aa: CASSLGGGTDTQYF; CDR3nt: TGCGCCAGCAGCTTAGGCGGAGGGACAGATACGCAGTATTTT
len: 16; abundance: -; v_gene: TRBV7-8; d_gene: -; j_gene: TRBJ2-6; CDR3aa: CASSLARFSGANVLTF; CDR3nt: TGTGCCAGCAGCTTAGCCAGGTTCTCTGGGGCCAACGTCCTGACTTTC
len: 14; abundance: -; v_gene: TRBV10-3; d_gene: TRBD1; j_gene: TRBJ2-7; CDR3aa: CAISSGTDSYEQYF; CDR3nt: TGTGCCATCAGTTCCGGGACAGATTCCTACGAGCAGTACTTC
len: 14; abundance: -; v_gene: TRBV27; d_gene: -; j_gene: TRBJ1-2; CDR3aa: CASGLRRAWDGYTF; CDR3nt: TGTGCCAGCGGATTACGCAGGGCATGGGATGGCTACACCTTC
len: 13; abundance: -; v_gene: TRBV2; d_gene: -; j_gene: TRBJ1-1; CDR3aa: CASSDRVVAEAFF; CDR3nt: TGTGCCAGCAGTGACAGGGTTGTAGCTGAAGCTTTCTTT
len: 14; abundance: once; v_gene: TRBV6-1; d_gene: -; j_gene: TRBJ1-1; CDR3aa: CASSEPPTVSEAFF; CDR3nt: TGTGCCAGCAGTGAACCTCCGACTGTTTCTGAAGCTTTCTTT
len: 16; abundance: -; v_gene: TRBV29-1; d_gene: -; j_gene: TRBJ1-1; CDR3aa: CSALFARGLGSTEAFF; CDR3nt: TGCAGCGCGTTGTTCGCTCGGGGGTTGGGTTCCACTGAAGCTTTCTTT
len: 15; abundance: once; v_gene: TRBV19; d_gene: TRBD2; j_gene: TRBJ2-3; CDR3aa: CASSTGTSGPGTQYF; CDR3nt: TGTGCCAGTAGTACCGGGACTAGCGGTCCAGGTACGCAGTATTTT
len: 18; abundance: -; v_gene: TRBV27; d_gene: TRBD1; j_gene: TRBJ1-5; CDR3aa: CASSLRPTGPYSNQPQHF; CDR3nt: TGTGCCAGCAGTTTACGACCGACAGGGCCATATAGCAATCAGCCCCAGCATTTT
len: 15; abundance: few; v_gene: TRBV4-1; d_gene: -; j_gene: TRBJ2-7; CDR3aa: CASSQGPEVAYEQYF; CDR3nt: TGCGCCAGCAGCCAAGGGCCAGAAGTTGCCTACGAGCAGTACTTC
len: 13; abundance: few; v_gene: TRBV4-1; d_gene: TRBD1; j_gene: TRBJ1-1; CDR3aa: CASSHTGGTEAFF; CDR3nt: TGCGCCAGCAGCCACACAGGGGGGACTGAAGCTTTCTTT
len: 13; abundance: -; v_gene: TRBV7-3; d_gene: TRBD2; j_gene: TRBJ2-2; CDR3aa: CASSSGGTGELFF; CDR3nt: TGTGCCAGCAGCTCGGGGGGCACCGGGGAGCTGTTTTTT
len: 15; abundance: -; v_gene: TRBV5-4; d_gene: -; j_gene: TRBJ2-7; CDR3aa: CASSLTGSSSYEQYF; CDR3nt: TGTGCCAGCAGCTTGACCGGGTCGAGCTCCTACGAGCAGTACTTC
len: 13; abundance: -; v_gene: TRBV27; d_gene: -; j_gene: TRBJ2-2; CDR3aa: CASSFPVTGELFF; CDR3nt: TGTGCCAGCAGTTTTCCGGTCACCGGGGAGCTGTTTTTT
len: 14; abundance: once; v_gene: TRBV6-6; d_gene: -; j_gene: TRBJ2-5; CDR3aa: CASTSGTLLETQYF; CDR3nt: TGTGCCAGCACCTCCGGGACATTATTGGAGACCCAGTACTTC
len: 14; abundance: -; v_gene: TRBV29-1; d_gene: TRBD1; j_gene: TRBJ2-1; CDR3aa: CSAGDRGVGNEQFF; CDR3nt: TGCAGCGCCGGGGACAGGGGGGTGGGCAATGAGCAGTTCTTC
len: 13; abundance: -; v_gene: TRBV12-5; d_gene: -; j_gene: TRBJ2-7; CDR3aa: CASGLIGGSEQYF; CDR3nt: TGTGCTAGTGGTTTAATAGGAGGGAGCGAGCAGTACTTC
len: 13; abundance: -; v_gene: TRBV5-6; d_gene: -; j_gene: TRBJ2-3; CDR3aa: CASSSQGTDTQYF; CDR3nt: TGTGCCAGCAGCTCTCAGGGTACCGATACGCAGTATTTT
len: 15; abundance: -; v_gene: TRBV7-6; d_gene: -; j_gene: TRBJ1-5; CDR3aa: CASSPGWSPNQPQHF; CDR3nt: TGTGCCAGCAGCCCCGGTTGGAGCCCTAATCAGCCCCAGCATTTT
len: 19; abundance: -; v_gene: TRBV5-1; d_gene: TRBD2; j_gene: TRBJ2-3; CDR3aa: CASSLGAYTGTSHTDTQYF; CDR3nt: TGCGCCAGCAGCTTGGGGGCGTACACCGGGACTAGTCATACAGATACGCAGTATTTT
len: 16; abundance: -; v_gene: TRBV11-1; d_gene: TRBD2; j_gene: TRBJ2-3; CDR3aa: CASTIGLAGAGDTQYF; CDR3nt: TGTGCCAGCACCATTGGACTAGCGGGGGCAGGAGATACGCAGTATTTT
len: 15; abundance: -; v_gene: TRBV29-1; d_gene: -; j_gene: TRBJ2-3; CDR3aa: CSVPGKARFSGTQYF; CDR3nt: TGCAGCGTCCCCGGGAAGGCCCGTTTTAGTGGTACGCAGTATTTT
len: 14; abundance: -; v_gene: TRBV18; d_gene: -; j_gene: TRBJ2-1; CDR3aa: CASSPKQGRNEQFF; CDR3nt: TGTGCCAGCTCACCAAAACAGGGGAGGAATGAGCAGTTCTTC
len: 13; abundance: -; v_gene: TRBV30; d_gene: TRBD1; j_gene: TRBJ1-2; CDR3aa: CASWTGGDYGYTF; CDR3nt: TGTGCCTCGTGGACAGGGGGCGACTATGGCTACACCTTC
len: 14; abundance: few; v_gene: TRBV4-1; d_gene: -; j_gene: TRBJ1-4; CDR3aa: CASSQEGRFEKLFF; CDR3nt: TGCGCCAGCAGCCAAGAGGGCAGGTTCGAAAAACTGTTTTTT
len: 15; abundance: -; v_gene: TRBV7-6; d_gene: TRBD1; j_gene: TRBJ2-2; CDR3aa: CASSPQGANTGELFF; CDR3nt: TGTGCCAGCAGCCCACAGGGGGCAAACACCGGGGAGCTGTTTTTT
len: 15; abundance: few; v_gene: TRBV5-1; d_gene: -; j_gene: TRBJ1-1; CDR3aa: CASSPTGSGVTEAFF; CDR3nt: TGCGCCAGCAGCCCGACAGGTTCTGGTGTCACTGAAGCTTTCTTT
len: 12; abundance: -; v_gene: TRBV30; d_gene: TRBD1; j_gene: TRBJ1-1; CDR3aa: CAWGTGNTEAFF; CDR3nt: TGTGCCTGGGGGACAGGGAACACTGAAGCTTTCTTT
len: 16; abundance: -; v_gene: TRBV5-6; d_gene: TRBD1; j_gene: TRBJ2-2; CDR3aa: CASSLGDRGLTGELFF; CDR3nt: TGTGCCAGCAGCTTGGGGGACAGGGGGCTCACCGGGGAGCTGTTTTTT
len: 14; abundance: -; v_gene: TRBV4-1; d_gene: -; j_gene: TRBJ1-2; CDR3aa: CASSQEESLYGYTF; CDR3nt: TGCGCCAGCAGCCAAGAGGAGAGCCTCTATGGCTACACCTTC
len: 15; abundance: -; v_gene: TRBV10-1; d_gene: -; j_gene: TRBJ1-2; CDR3aa: CARGAGTGGNYGYTF; CDR3nt: TGCGCCAGAGGCGCCGGCACGGGGGGAAACTATGGCTACACCTTC
len: 13; abundance: -; v_gene: TRBV5-5; d_gene: -; j_gene: TRBJ2-7; CDR3aa: CASSFWAAREQYF; CDR3nt: TGTGCCAGCAGCTTCTGGGCAGCACGGGAGCAGTACTTC
len: 13; abundance: -; v_gene: TRBV29-1; d_gene: TRBD1; j_gene: TRBJ2-2; CDR3aa: CSVGQTSGGELFF; CDR3nt: TGCAGCGTGGGACAGACGTCTGGCGGGGAGCTGTTTTTT
len: 13; abundance: few; v_gene: TRBV5-1; d_gene: -; j_gene: TRBJ1-5; CDR3aa: CASSPGANQPQHF; CDR3nt: TGCGCCAGCAGCCCAGGGGCCAATCAGCCCCAGCATTTT
len: 14; abundance: -; v_gene: TRBV7-9; d_gene: TRBD1; j_gene: TRBJ1-3; CDR3aa: CASSPTGAGNTIYF; CDR3nt: TGTGCCAGCAGCCCAACAGGGGCTGGAAACACCATATATTTT
len: 12; abundance: -; v_gene: TRBV5-6; d_gene: TRBD2; j_gene: TRBJ2-1; CDR3aa: CASSGLVNEQFF; CDR3nt: TGTGCCAGCAGCGGACTAGTCAATGAGCAGTTCTTC
len: 14; abundance: -; v_gene: TRBV29-1; d_gene: -; j_gene: TRBJ1-2; CDR3aa: CSVDAATRSYGYTF; CDR3nt: TGCAGCGTTGATGCAGCGACGCGAAGCTATGGCTACACCTTC
len: 14; abundance: -; v_gene: TRBV4-3; d_gene: TRBD2; j_gene: TRBJ2-2; CDR3aa: CASSQRGAIGELFF; CDR3nt: TGCGCCAGCAGCCAGCGGGGGGCCATCGGGGAGCTGTTTTTT
len: 16; abundance: -; v_gene: TRBV10-3; d_gene: TRBD1; j_gene: TRBJ1-2; CDR3aa: CAISEEGQTFNYGYTF; CDR3nt: TGTGCCATCAGTGAGGAGGGACAGACCTTTAACTATGGCTACACCTTC